This T cell receptor (beta chain) was observed in a study of CD8 T cells in ankylosing spondylitis. Overall study findings and caveats: Roughly eight highly homologous variants made up a TCR beta motif that seemed to typify ankylosing spondylitis blood.

Of note for this clonotype: Its antigen is currently unknown.

TCRdb redid the calling of the 5' RACE reads with MiXCR, one entry per CDR3 protein. The sample has more than 600,000 distinct CDR3 sequences, about 20% seen once. V shed 11 bases and J shed 5 bases, with 24 bases lying between them. The germline CDR1 and CDR2 sequences are MNHNS and SASEGT. The CDR3 is made up of 15 amino acids. The V gene is TRBV6-1, the J gene TRBJ2-5; possibly TRBD1 or TRBD2 for D (7 bases each). Sequenced input: blood, either unsorted or a sorted T cell fraction (not recorded which). The TCR comes from a male donor with ankylosing spondylitis. In DNA, the CDR3 is TGTGCCTGCCAGGGGGACTACCTACTCGGGGAGACCCAGTACTTC. Translated, it gives CACQGDYLLGETQYF.